This T cell receptor (beta chain) was recorded in a study of CD8 T cells in Susac syndrome. This clonotype came up once. In germline, CDR1 is SGHRS, CDR2 YFSETQ. V lost 2 bases to trimming and J lost 0 bases, with 11 bases between them. The CDR3 consists of 15 residues. Reverse transcription used roughly 0.45 to 1 ug RNA and random hexamers. TCRdb processed the immunoSEQ multiplex PCR reads anew with MiXCR; each CDR3 protein has one entry. This table holds tens of thousands of distinct CDR3 sequences, over 90% found once. The TCR sequence derives from a human donor with multiple sclerosis. This chain joins TRBV5-1 and TRBJ1-1, with D maybe TRBD1 (5 bases). The specimen sequenced was CD4+ T cells from PBMCs. CDR3 sequence reads: CASSFSFRVNTEAFF. For the CDR3, the DNA is TGCGCCAGCAGCTTCTCCTTCAGGGTGAACACTGAAGCTTTCTTT.